This TCR beta chain was found in a study of CD8 T cells in Susac syndrome. Negative isolation was applied to CD8+ and CD4+ T cells, and FACS enrichment was applied to TEMRA cells. Germline V lookup: CDR1 LNHNV, CDR2 YYDKDF (reference sequence). CDR3 length: 13 amino acids. V lost 0 bases to trimming and J lost 3 bases, with 6 bases between them. An input of about 0.5 to 1 ug of RNA was subjected to reverse transcription using random hexamers. The immunoSEQ assay covered 54 Vbeta and 13 Jbeta segments for CDR3. MiXCR was run by TCRdb on the immunoSEQ multiplex PCR reads, yielding one entry per CDR3 protein. There are approximately 210,000 distinct CDR3 sequences in the sample; nearly 97% occur only once, and roughly 0.1% lies in the top ten.

This chain connects TRBV15 to TRBJ2-7; tentative D call: TRBD2 (5 bases). The sequence derives from a human donor with multiple sclerosis. The sequenced material came from CD4+ T cells from PBMCs. CDR3 residues: CATSREEGYEQYF. The DNA of the CDR3 is TGTGCCACCAGCAGAGAAGAGGGCTACGAGCAGTACTTC. Drawing the rest from reference TRBV15 and TRBJ2-7, the complete variable domain is DAMVIQNPRYQVTQFGKPVTLSCSQTLNHNVMYWYQQKSSQAPKLLFHYYDKDFNNEADTPDNFQSRRPNTSFCFLDIRSPGLGDTAMYLCATSREEGYEQYFGPGTRLTVT.